This T cell receptor delta chain was identified during a study of γδ T cells in repeated Plasmodium falciparum infection. Looking at the study overall: Samples were taken at baseline, before some infections, and 21 days after each.

Vgamma9/Vdelta2+ and Vdelta2-negative gammadelta T cells were flow-sorted from PBMC for bulk sequencing. This CDR3 comprises 15 residues. Germline values: CDR1 GEAIGNYY, CDR2 EKD. A word on this clone: The translation of this DNA and the TCRdb protein of a much larger clone differ at residue 4, probably owing to a read error; the protein shown here is translated from the DNA.

TCRdb applied CATT to the multiplex PCR reads for clone calling. The sample carries 70,000 to 95,000 delta-chain clones, almost 1.5% recorded once. The sample comprised gamma-delta T cells from blood. The V and J genes are TRDV2 and TRDJ1, with D possibly matching TRDD3 (6 bases). TCRdb supplies no J gene; here it was assigned by aligning the nucleotide sequence to germline. This clonotype was sampled from a pool of human donors (malaria-infected and uninfected, not separated). The chain's CDR3 is CACGTVGATTDKLIF. The CDR3 coding sequence is TGTGCCTGTGGCACCGTGGGGGCCACCACCGATAAACTCATCTTT.